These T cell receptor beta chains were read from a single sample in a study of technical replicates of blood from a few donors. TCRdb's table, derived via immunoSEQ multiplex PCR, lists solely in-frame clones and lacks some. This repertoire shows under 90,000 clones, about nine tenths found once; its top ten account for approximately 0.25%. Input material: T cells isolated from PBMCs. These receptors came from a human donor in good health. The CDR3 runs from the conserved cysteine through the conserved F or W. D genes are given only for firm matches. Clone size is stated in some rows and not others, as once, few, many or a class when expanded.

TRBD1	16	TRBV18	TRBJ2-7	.	CASSPQPGQGAGEQYF	TGTGCCAGCTCACCACAGCCGGGACAGGGTGCGGGCGAGCAGTACTTC
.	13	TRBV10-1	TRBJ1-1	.	CASSPGVGTEAFF	TGCGCCAGCAGTCCGGGGGTAGGCACTGAAGCTTTCTTT
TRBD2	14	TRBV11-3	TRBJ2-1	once	CASSLSGGVNEQFF	TGTGCCAGCAGCTTAAGCGGGGGGGTGAATGAGCAGTTCTTC
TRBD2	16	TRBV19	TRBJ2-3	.	CASSRGGEVSTDTQYF	TGTGCCAGTAGCCGTGGGGGGGAGGTCAGCACAGATACGCAGTATTTT
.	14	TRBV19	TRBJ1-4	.	CASRLQGKDEKLFF	TGTGCCAGTAGGTTACAGGGTAAGGACGAAAAACTGTTTTTT
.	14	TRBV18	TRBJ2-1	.	CASSPQQSYNEQFF	TGTGCCAGCTCACCACAACAGAGCTACAATGAGCAGTTCTTC
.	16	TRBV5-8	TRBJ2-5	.	CASSLDLSAGGETQYF	TGTGCCAGCAGCTTGGATCTGAGCGCAGGGGGGGAGACCCAGTACTTC
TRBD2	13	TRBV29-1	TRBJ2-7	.	CSVAGRFSYEQYF	TGCAGCGTTGCCGGGAGGTTCTCCTACGAGCAGTACTTC
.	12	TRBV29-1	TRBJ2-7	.	CSVYGVTYEQYF	TGCAGCGTTTACGGGGTCACCTACGAGCAGTACTTC
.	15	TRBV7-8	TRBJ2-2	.	CASSFSGLNTGELFF	TGTGCCAGCAGCTTTTCAGGGCTCAACACCGGGGAGCTGTTTTTT
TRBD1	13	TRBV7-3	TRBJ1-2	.	CASSVTGGDGYTF	TGTGCCAGCAGCGTCACAGGGGGCGATGGCTACACCTTC
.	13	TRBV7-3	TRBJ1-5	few	CASSPGGNQPQHF	TGTGCCAGCAGCCCAGGGGGCAATCAGCCCCAGCATTTT
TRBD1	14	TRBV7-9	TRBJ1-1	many	CASSWGQGNTEAFF	TGTGCCAGCAGCTGGGGACAGGGGAACACTGAAGCTTTCTTT
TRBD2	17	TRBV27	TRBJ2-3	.	CASSPQTSGPSTDTQYF	TGTGCCAGCAGTCCCCAGACTAGCGGACCTAGCACAGATACGCAGTATTTT
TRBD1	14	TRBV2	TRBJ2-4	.	CASSDGTGRGVQYF	TGTGCCAGCAGTGACGGGACAGGGAGGGGGGTTCAGTACTTC
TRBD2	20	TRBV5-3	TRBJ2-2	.	CARSLTGTRAGCTNTGELFF	TGTGCCAGAAGCCTAACCGGGACTAGGGCCGGATGTACGAACACCGGGGAGCTGTTTTTT
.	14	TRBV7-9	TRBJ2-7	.	CASSLEGGYYEQYF	TGTGCCAGCAGCTTAGAGGGCGGGTACTACGAGCAGTACTTC
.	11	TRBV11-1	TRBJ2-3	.	CASSRSDTQYF	TGTGCCAGCAGCCGGTCAGATACGCAGTATTTT
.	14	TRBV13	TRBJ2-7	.	CASSPTVTSYEQYF	TGTGCCAGCAGCCCGACAGTGACCTCCTACGAGCAGTACTTC
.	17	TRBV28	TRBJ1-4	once	CASSPYSGRLGDEKLFF	TGTGCCAGCAGTCCCTATTCGGGCAGACTCGGGGATGAAAAACTGTTTTTT
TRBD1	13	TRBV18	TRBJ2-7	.	CASSEGQDYEQYF	TGTGCCAGCTCGGAGGGACAGGACTACGAGCAGTACTTC
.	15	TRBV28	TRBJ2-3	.	CASSMGGLGADTQYF	TGTGCCAGCAGCATGGGGGGGCTTGGAGCAGATACGCAGTATTTT
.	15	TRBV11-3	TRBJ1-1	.	CASSLDLRGSTEAFF	TGTGCCAGCAGCTTAGATCTGCGCGGCTCCACTGAAGCTTTCTTT
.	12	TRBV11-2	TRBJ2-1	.	CASTKTLNEQFF	TGTGCCAGCACCAAAACTCTCAATGAGCAGTTCTTC
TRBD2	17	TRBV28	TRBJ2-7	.	CASSDIEASGMTYEQYF	TGTGCCAGCAGTGATATCGAGGCTAGCGGGATGACCTACGAGCAGTACTTC
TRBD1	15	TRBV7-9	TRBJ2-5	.	CASSHTRTGQETQYF	TGTGCCAGCAGCCATACACGGACAGGACAAGAGACCCAGTACTTC
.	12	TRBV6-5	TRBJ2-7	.	CASSGGWDEQYF	TGTGCCAGCAGCGGGGGATGGGACGAGCAGTACTTC
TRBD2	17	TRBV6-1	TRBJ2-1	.	CASSEYTSGIVVREQFF	TGTGCCAGCAGTGAATATACTAGCGGGATTGTGGTAAGGGAGCAGTTCTTC
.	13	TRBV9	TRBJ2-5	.	CASSPQNQETQYF	TGTGCCAGCAGCCCCCAAAACCAAGAGACCCAGTACTTC
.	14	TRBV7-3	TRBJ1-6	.	CASSLQSYNSPLHF	TGTGCCAGCAGCTTACAGTCTTATAATTCACCCCTCCACTTT
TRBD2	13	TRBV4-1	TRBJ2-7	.	CASSQLGGAPKYF	TGCGCCAGCAGCCAATTGGGAGGGGCCCCTAAGTACTTC
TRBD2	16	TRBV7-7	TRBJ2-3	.	CASSEGASGVADTQYF	TGTGCTAGCAGCGAGGGGGCTAGCGGGGTAGCAGATACGCAGTATTTT
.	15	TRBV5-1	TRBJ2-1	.	CASSLARRGGDEQFF	TGCGCCAGCAGCTTGGCCCGGAGGGGGGGTGACGAGCAGTTCTTC
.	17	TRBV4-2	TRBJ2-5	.	CASSQIKGSGGQETQYF	TGTGCCAGCAGCCAAATTAAGGGTAGCGGAGGACAAGAGACCCAGTACTTC